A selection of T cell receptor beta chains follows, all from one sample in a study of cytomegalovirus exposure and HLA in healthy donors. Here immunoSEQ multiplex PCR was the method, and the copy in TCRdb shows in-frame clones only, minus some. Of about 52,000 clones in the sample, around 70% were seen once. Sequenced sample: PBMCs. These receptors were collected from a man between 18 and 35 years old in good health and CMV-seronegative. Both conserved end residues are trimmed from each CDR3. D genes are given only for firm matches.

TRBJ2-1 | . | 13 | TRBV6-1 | ASSDVGSSYNEQF
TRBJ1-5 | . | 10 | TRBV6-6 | ASTPGGQPQH
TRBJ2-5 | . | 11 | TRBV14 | ASSQVSAATQY
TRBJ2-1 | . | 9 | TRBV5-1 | ASAAANEQF
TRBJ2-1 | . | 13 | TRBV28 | ASANTGSLFGEQF
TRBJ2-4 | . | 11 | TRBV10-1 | ASSAQYDTIQY
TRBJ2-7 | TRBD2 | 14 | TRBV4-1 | ASSQGISGKAYEQY
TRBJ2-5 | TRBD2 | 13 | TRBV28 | ASRTRTSGSETQY
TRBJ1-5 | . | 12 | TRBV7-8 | ASSLAGQGQPQH
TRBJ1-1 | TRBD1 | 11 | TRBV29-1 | SVNRGLNTEAF
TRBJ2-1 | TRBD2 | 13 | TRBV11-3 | ASMEGTSGLNEQF
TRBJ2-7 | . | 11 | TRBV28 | ASSLAQGYEQY
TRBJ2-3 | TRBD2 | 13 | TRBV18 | ASSPRGLVPDTQY
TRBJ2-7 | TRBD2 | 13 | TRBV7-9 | ASSHTSGRGYEQY
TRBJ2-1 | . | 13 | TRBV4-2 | ASSQDGRGANEQF
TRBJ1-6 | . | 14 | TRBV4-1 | ASSQESGMRNSPLH
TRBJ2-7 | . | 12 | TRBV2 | ASRGGIGPYEQY
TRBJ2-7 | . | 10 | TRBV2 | ASQGGIYEQY
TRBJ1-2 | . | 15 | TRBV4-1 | ASSQDRGGLGYYGYT
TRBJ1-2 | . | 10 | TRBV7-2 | ASSPGDYGYT
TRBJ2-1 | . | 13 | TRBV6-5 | ASSANRPSYNEQF
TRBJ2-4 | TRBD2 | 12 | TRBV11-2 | ASSTSGQKNIQY
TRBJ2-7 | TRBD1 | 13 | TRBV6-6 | ASRLRTGGRDEQY
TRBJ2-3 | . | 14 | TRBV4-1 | ASSHATRRATDTQY
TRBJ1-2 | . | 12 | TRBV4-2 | ASSGDTTFSGYT
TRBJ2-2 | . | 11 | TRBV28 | ASSPRRTGELF